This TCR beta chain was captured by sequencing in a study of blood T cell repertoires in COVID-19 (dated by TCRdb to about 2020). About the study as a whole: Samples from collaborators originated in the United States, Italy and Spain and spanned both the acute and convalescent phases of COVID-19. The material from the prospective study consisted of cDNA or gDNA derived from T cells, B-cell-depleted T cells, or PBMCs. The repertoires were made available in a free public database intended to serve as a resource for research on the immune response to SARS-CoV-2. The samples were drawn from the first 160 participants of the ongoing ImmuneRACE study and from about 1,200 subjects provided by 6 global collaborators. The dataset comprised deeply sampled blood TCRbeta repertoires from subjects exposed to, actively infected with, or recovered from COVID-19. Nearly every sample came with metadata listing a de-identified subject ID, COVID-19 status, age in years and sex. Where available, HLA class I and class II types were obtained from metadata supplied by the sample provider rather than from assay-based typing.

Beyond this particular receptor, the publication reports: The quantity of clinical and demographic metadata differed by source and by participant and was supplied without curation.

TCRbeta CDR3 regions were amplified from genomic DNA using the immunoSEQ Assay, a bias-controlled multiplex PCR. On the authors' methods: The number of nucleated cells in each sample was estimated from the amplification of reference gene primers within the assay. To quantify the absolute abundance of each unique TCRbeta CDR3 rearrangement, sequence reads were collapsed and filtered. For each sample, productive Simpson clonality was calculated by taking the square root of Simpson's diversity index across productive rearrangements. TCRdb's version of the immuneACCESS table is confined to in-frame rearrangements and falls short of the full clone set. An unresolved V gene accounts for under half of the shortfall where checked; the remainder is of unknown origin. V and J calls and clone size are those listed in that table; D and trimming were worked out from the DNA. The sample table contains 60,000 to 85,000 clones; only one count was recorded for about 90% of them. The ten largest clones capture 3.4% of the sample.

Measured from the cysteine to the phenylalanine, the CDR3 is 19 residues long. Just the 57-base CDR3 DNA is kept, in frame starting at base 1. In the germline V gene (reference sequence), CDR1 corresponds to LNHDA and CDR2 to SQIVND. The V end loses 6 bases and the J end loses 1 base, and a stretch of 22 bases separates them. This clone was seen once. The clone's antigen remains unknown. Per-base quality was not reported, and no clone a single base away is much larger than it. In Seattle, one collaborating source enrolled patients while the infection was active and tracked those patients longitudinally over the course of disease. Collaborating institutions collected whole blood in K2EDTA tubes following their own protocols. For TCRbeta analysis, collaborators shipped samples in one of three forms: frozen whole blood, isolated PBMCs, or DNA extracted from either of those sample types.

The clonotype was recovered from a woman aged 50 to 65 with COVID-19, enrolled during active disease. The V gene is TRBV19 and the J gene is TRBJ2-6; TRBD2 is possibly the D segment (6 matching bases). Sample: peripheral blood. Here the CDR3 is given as CASSLKIRDFISGANVLTF. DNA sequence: TGTGCCAGTAGCCTTAAGATTCGGGACTTTATTTCTGGGGCCAACGTCCTGACTTTC.